This T cell receptor (beta chain) was recorded in a study of cytomegalovirus exposure and HLA in healthy donors (dated by TCRdb to between 2016 and 2019). Study-wide context: An earlier analysis of more than 550 of the donors reported over 250 Gb of sequence data and some 110 million unique TCR beta sequences obtained from about 179 million T cells. An early release covering just under 650 HLA-typed donors comprised 250 to 350 gigabases of sequencing data and about 90 million unique TCR sequences. Among the roughly 400 genotyped donors, around 81% belonged to the genetic ancestry cluster associated with self-reported Caucasian donors. The study was designed to test whether signatures of past pathogen exposure could be identified by cataloging public T cell receptors. The study used immunosequencing to profile the T cell repertoires of about 670 subjects and linked those repertoires to cytomegalovirus serostatus. In addition to the first cohort of 650 to 800 subjects, a separate validation cohort of approximately 120 different subjects was used. High-throughput TCR immunosequencing, statistical association of individual TCRs with disease status, and machine learning were combined to predict cytomegalovirus infection status. A later analysis re-examined previously published TCR beta repertoires from more than 650 donors and added high-resolution HLA genotyping to investigate patterns of TCR occurrence. Rather than drawing on any new phenotypic data, the later analysis identified candidate immune exposures from TCR beta sequences and the way those sequences occurred across donors. An earlier analysis of more than 450 of the donors used high-throughput TCR beta sequencing to judge whether each TCR beta V gene segment behaved as functional or pseudogenic. Donor age, sex, ethnicity and CMV serostatus were compiled together with the repertoire data. In a later genetic analysis, genome-wide SNP genotypes for about 55% of the roughly 700 donors were used, and that subset was treated as a discovery cohort. Every repertoire in the discovery cohort had been generated on one and the same sequencing platform. HLA typing included class I and class II loci at four-digit resolution. The number of donors typed differed by locus, with roughly 620-630 for A, B, C, DRB1 and DQB1, roughly 550 for DQA1, about 610 for DPA1, and under 490 for DPB1. Because of strong linkage in the cohort, five DR-DQ haplotypes were treated as single units for association and clustering. Across about 380 genotyped donors of the cohort, an average of about 240,000 unique TCR beta nucleotide sequences per donor were sequenced, and approximately 17% of those sequences were non-productive.

The library was generated by the immunoSEQ multiplex PCR assay. For the multiplex PCR, a mixture combining 60 forward primers for TCR Vbeta segments and 13 reverse primers for TCR Jbeta segments was used. Amplification of the CDR3 region of rearranged TCR beta genes was performed with a multiplex PCR assay on genomic DNA. The Illumina HiSeq System was used to sequence the amplified TCR beta libraries as 87-base-pair reads. As for how the authors treated the data: In a later analysis, tens of millions of unique TCR beta chains were counted across the approximately 670 repertoires, and roughly 11 million of these chains were shared by at least two donors. Raw reads were error-corrected and collapsed into unique sequences by a nearest-neighbor algorithm in which closely related sequences were merged to remove PCR and sequencing errors. V, D and J gene segments were assigned by aligning CDR3 sequences to IMGT reference sequences. For a sequence to be retained, a match of at least six nucleotides to both a V gene segment and a J gene segment was required. A rearrangement counted as productive if the CDR3 had no stop codons and remained in frame with V and J, and every other rearrangement counted as non-productive. Following IMGT convention, CDR3 was defined as the stretch from the second conserved V-encoded cysteine up to the conserved J-encoded phenylalanine. The earlier analysis of 500 to 650 of the donors excluded any sequence lacking an unambiguous match to a single V gene segment. In an earlier analysis of several hundred of the donors, V segments were called functional above 56.7% productive rearrangements and were called segregating when the between-donor standard deviation exceeded 5%. To diagnose cytomegalovirus status from the catalog of TCR beta chain sequences, a statistical classification framework was built. V and J gene assignment, in a later analysis, came from comparing TCR nucleotide sequences with IMGT/GENE-DB human TR gene sequences. In a later analysis, CDR3 sequences and most-parsimonious VDJ recombination scenarios were assigned using the TCRdist pipeline. In a later analysis, each TCR beta chain was defined by its CDR3 amino acid sequence together with its V-gene family, and reads lacking a unique V-gene family were excluded. In a later analysis, some 600 highly shared, low-generation-probability nucleotide sequences were removed to address suspected cross-contamination and a sequencing artifact. A later analysis calculated a clonal expansion index for each public chain from normalized within-repertoire ranks of inferred template counts. In a later analysis, generation probabilities were computed with a VDJ recombination model fitted to out-of-frame rearrangements, and the resulting probabilities were checked against IGoR. In a later analysis, TCR-TCR, TCR-HLA and TCR-CMV co-occurrence was scored with hypergeometric tests, and a repertoire-size bias correction was applied to TCR pairs. To estimate false discovery rates, a later analysis permuted the HLA or CMV assignments 20 times. In a later analysis, co-occurring TCRs were grouped using DBSCAN, and TCRdist sequence similarity was added for clustering within HLA-allele-positive subsets. Repertoires with fewer than 30,000 or more than 120,000 public chains were left out of co-occurrence clustering, as were four to six repertoires with anomalous nucleotide sharing. Entries here come from immuneACCESS through TCRdb and include only in-frame sequences with V and J called. Some clones fail to appear in such tables; in the studies checked, an unresolved V gene covers under half of the shortfall, and the cause of the remainder is unknown. V and J calls and clone size are those listed in that table; D and trimming were worked out from the DNA. The sample table contains around 120,000 clones; only one count was recorded for roughly 80% of them. Together, the top ten hold more than 0.2% of the sample.

What the research found in general, with its limitations: The study listed 150 to 200 TCR beta chains as associated with cytomegalovirus. Strong co-occurrence of HLA alleles, especially DR and DQ, made assigning TCR associations to individual alleles difficult. In a later analysis, several top co-occurrence clusters were reported to appear linked to parvovirus B19, influenza, CMV and Epstein-Barr virus. In a later analysis, HLA-associated TCR beta chains were found to be more clonally expanded and to have lower generation probabilities than equally common non-associated chains. Most CMV-associated TCR beta chains appeared to be HLA-restricted in a later analysis, and the HLA associations seemed to be driven largely by CMV exposure. A few of the identified cytomegalovirus-associated TCR beta chains were confirmed in vitro to be specific for cytomegalovirus antigens. The only immune exposure information available for the cohort was CMV serostatus. Correlated functional status among segregating V segments might be attributable to linkage disequilibrium, but an unknown experimental factor could not be ruled out. According to the authors, the approach could potentially be generalized to other disease states and immunological phenotypes. Broadly in line with IMGT annotations, most TCR beta V segments showed up in productive rearrangements about 87% or about 30% of the time in an earlier analysis of around 600 of the donors. The presence/absence analyses assumed that sequencing depth was roughly uniform across donors, and that assumption may not be true. In both the original and validation cohorts, the classifier was reported to diagnose cytomegalovirus status with high specificity and sensitivity. Because counts were too low, seventeen rarely observed V segments, including chromosome 9 orphons, were left out of the earlier analysis of 587 of the donors. A later genetic analysis reported fewer N-insertions in productive TCRs among donors in an Asian-associated ancestry cluster than the roughly 690-donor mean. A further reported finding was that TCR beta sequences accurately predicted the HLA-A and HLA-B alleles for most subjects in the first cohort. Only TCR beta chains were sequenced in this cohort, and the absence of alpha or paired-chain data limited detectable features. Because the 87-base-pair reads could not distinguish some IMGT-functional V segments, including TRBV6-2 and TRBV6-3, those segments were excluded. In a later genetic analysis, a missense DCLRE1C variant was associated with V-gene and J-gene trimming of TCR beta chains, and the association was replicated in an independent cohort. While some public TCRs were present in many individuals, most TCR sequences turned up only very rarely across donors. A later analysis found that TCR association rates varied across HLA loci, with DRB1 alleles showing the most associated TCRs and HLA-C alleles the fewest. A later analysis associated about 17,000 TCR beta sequences with specific HLA alleles at a false discovery rate of 0.05. HLA typing was unavailable for some donors at each locus, so association tests used only the typed subset. The sequencing pipeline was judged likely to have produced a cluster of highly shared sequence variants as a technical artifact.

Concerning this clone itself: Its antigen is still unknown. Qualities for individual bases were not recorded, and no much larger clone is one base off.

In total, 666 healthy bone marrow donors made up the cohort. At the time of sampling, all cohort members were nominally healthy, though unrecorded immune exposures were likely present. The donor tested CMV seronegative and was one of the 352 seronegative cohort members. A peripheral blood sample was collected from each donor, and TCR beta sequencing was performed on peripheral blood mononuclear cells. The Qiagen DNeasy Blood Extraction Kit was used to extract genomic DNA from the blood cell samples. Reading from cysteine to phenylalanine, the CDR3 counts 15 amino acids. Only the CDR3 DNA is retained, 45 bases long and in frame from the first base. The junction shows trimming of 0 bases on V and 7 bases on J, plus 13 bases between the germline ends. CDR1 and CDR2 were assigned from the germline V gene as SGDLS and YYNGEE.

Sequencing input: PBMCs. The sequence derives from a man in his fifties in good health and CMV-seronegative. This receptor chain uses TRBV9 and TRBJ2-2; a weak D assignment points to TRBD2 (6 bases agree). The sequenced DNA is TGTGCCAGCAGCGTAGATTTGGGGGAGGACGGGGAGCTGTTTTTT. Its protein product is CASSVDLGEDGELFF.